The clone carrying this T cell receptor beta chain was observed a single time. PCR was performed using 60 Vbeta and 13 Jbeta primers. Here immunoSEQ multiplex PCR was the method, and the copy in TCRdb shows in-frame clones only, minus some. The sample lists 130,000 to 150,000 clones; over 75% were seen once. The sample comes from a study of cytomegalovirus exposure and HLA in healthy donors. The CDR3 sequence is 17 residues long. Germline lookup yields CDR1 LGHNA and CDR2 YSLEER. V was pared by 1 base and J by 3 bases, with 7 bases of the junction left unmatched. J is TRBJ2-7 and V is TRBV4-3; 12 bases align to TRBD2. The receptor comes from a woman aged 25 to 39 in good health and CMV-seronegative. Sequences were obtained from PBMCs. The CDR3 region is CASSQGVLAGGIYEQYF. DNA of the CDR3: TGCGCCAGCAGCCAAGGGGTTCTAGCGGGGGGGATCTACGAGCAGTACTTC.